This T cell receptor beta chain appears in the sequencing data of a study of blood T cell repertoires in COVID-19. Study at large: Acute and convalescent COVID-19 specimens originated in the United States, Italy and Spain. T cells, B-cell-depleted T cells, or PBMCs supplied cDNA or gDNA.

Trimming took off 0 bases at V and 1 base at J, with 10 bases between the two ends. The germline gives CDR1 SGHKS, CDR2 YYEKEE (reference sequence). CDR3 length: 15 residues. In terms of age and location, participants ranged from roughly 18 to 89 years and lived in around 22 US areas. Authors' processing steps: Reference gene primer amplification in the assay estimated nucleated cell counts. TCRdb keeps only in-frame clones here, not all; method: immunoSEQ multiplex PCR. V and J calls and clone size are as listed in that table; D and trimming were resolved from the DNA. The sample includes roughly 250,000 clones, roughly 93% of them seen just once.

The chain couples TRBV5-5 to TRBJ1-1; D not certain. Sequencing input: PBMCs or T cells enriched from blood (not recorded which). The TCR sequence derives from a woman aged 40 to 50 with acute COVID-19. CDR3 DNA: TGTGCCAGCAGCTTGGGGTCTGGAGGGAACACTGAAGCTTTCTTT. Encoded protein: CASSLGSGGNTEAFF.